The 31 T cell receptor beta chains listed next were all sequenced from one sample in a study of T cell responses to AZD1222 COVID-19 vaccine. The assay was immunoSEQ multiplex PCR, and TCRdb's table has in-frame clones only and misses some. Here the sample spans some 48,000 clones, 80% to 90% being singletons. Sequenced material: peripheral blood, taken 28 days after the second AZD1222 dose. These receptors were taken from an adult who received the AZD1222 COVID-19 vaccine.

The J gene is TRBJ1-3, the V gene TRBV12-5; D unclear. Germline loops: CDR1 LGHNT, CDR2 FRNRAP. The length of the CDR3 is 12 residues. Trimming removed 1 base at V and 4 bases at J, with 2 bases between. The CDR3 DNA reads as TGTGCTAGTGGTTTGGGGGGAAACACCATATATTTT. It codes for CASGLGGNTIYF.

This clone is labeled as medium-sized. This rearrangement joins TRBV18 to TRBJ2-7, with D perhaps being TRBD1 or TRBD2 (5 bases each). Germline V CDR1 and CDR2: KGHSH, LQKENI. V lost 3 bases to trimming and J lost 3 bases, with 15 bases between them. The CDR3 is 15 residues long. The DNA for the CDR3 is TGTGCCAGCTCACCCCTCAGGGACGGAATCTACGAGCAGTACTTC. Its protein is CASSPLRDGIYEQYF.

This CDR3 reads CATSDFGSLRDTQYF. Here the CDR3 DNA reads TGTGCCACCAGTGATTTCGGCAGCCTCAGGGATACGCAGTATTTT. The gene calls are TRBV24-1 and TRBJ2-3; D remains ambiguous. Germline lookup yields CDR1 KGHDR and CDR2 SFDVKD. The CDR3 has 15 residues. V lost 1 base, J lost 6 bases, and 13 bases lay in between.

The chain carries TRBV11-3 and TRBJ2-6, with D unclear. The CDR3 contains 14 residues. Germline V gene data show CDR1 as SGHNT and CDR2 as YENEEA. The V end lost 5 bases, the J end lost 3 bases, and 8 bases lay between the germline ends. The CDR3 here is CASSPRDGANVLTF. In nucleotides, the CDR3 is TGTGCCAGCAGCCCCCGAGATGGGGCCAACGTCCTGACTTTC.

The rearrangement links TRBV28 to TRBJ2-3; 11 bases are shared with TRBD2. Germline lookup yields CDR1 MDHEN and CDR2 SYDVKM. The CDR3 totals 15 residues. The ends lost 6 bases at V and 4 bases at J; junction bases unmatched: 6. The CDR3 loop reads CASRDSGRAADTQYF. DNA for the CDR3: TGTGCCAGCAGGGATAGCGGGAGGGCCGCAGATACGCAGTATTTT.

The V and J genes are TRBV7-7 and TRBJ2-5; D possibly corresponds to TRBD1 (5 bases). The CDR3 loop spans 13 amino acids. Germline values: CDR1 SSHAT, CDR2 FNYEAQ (reference sequence). V was clipped by 3 bases and J by 5 bases, with 10 bases between them. CDR3 nucleotides: TGTGCCAGCAGCTTGGGAAGGGGTGAGACCCAGTACTTC. Its protein is CASSLGRGETQYF. Looking up the rest from reference TRBV7-7 and TRBJ2-5 gives the full variable domain: GAGVSQSPRYKVTKRGQDVTLRCDPISSHATLYWYQQALGQGPEFLTYFNYEAQPDKSGLPSDRFSAERPEGSISTLTIQRTEQRDSAMYRCASSLGRGETQYFGPGTRLLVL.

V and J are TRBV14 and TRBJ2-6; D gene uncertain. Germline V gene sequence: CDR1 SGHDN, CDR2 FVKESK. The V gene lost 4 bases and the J gene lost 3 bases, with 4 bases spanning the gap. This CDR3 spans 13 amino acids. CDR3 coding DNA: TGTGCCAGCAGCCCTATTGGGGCCAACGTCCTGACTTTC. This codes for CASSPIGANVLTF.

The CDR3 sequence is CASSLAVQGAGGETQYF. In DNA, the CDR3 is TGTGCCAGCAGCTTAGCGGTACAGGGGGCCGGTGGGGAGACCCAGTACTTC. This chain links TRBV7-9 with TRBJ2-5; 9 bases fit TRBD1. CDR1 SEHNR and CDR2 FQNEAQ come from the germline V gene (reference sequence). J lost 5 bases, V lost 0 bases, and 10 bases had no gene match. The CDR3 has 17 amino acids. Variable domain in full (rest from reference TRBV7-9 and TRBJ2-5): DTGVSQNPRHKITKRGQNVTFRCDPISEHNRLYWYRQTLGQGPEFLTYFQNEAQLEKSRLLSDRFSAERPKGSFSTLEIQRTEQGDSAMYLCASSLAVQGAGGETQYFGPGTRLLVL.

The chain has TRBV3-1 (or the pseudogene TRBV3-2) and TRBJ2-5; 11 positions match TRBD2. This CDR3 has 19 residues. CDR1 is LGHDT and CDR2 is YNNKEL in the germline V gene (reference sequence). V dropped 4 bases and J dropped 2; count of bases not matched to a gene: 15. Here the CDR3 reads CASSLYLAGGPRGQETQYF. CDR3 nucleotides: TGTGCCAGCAGCCTTTACCTAGCGGGAGGCCCGCGGGGACAAGAGACCCAGTACTTC.

This chain joins TRBV5-8 and TRBJ2-3; 10 bases align to TRBD1. CDR3 size: 16 residues. The trim removed 0 bases at V and 8 bases at J, leaving 9 bases unmatched. Germline V gene lookup returns CDR1 SGHTS and CDR2 YDEGEE. CDR3 DNA sequence: TGTGCCAGCAGCTTGGCCGGGACAGGGGTAACTGGTACGCAGTATTTT. Its protein product is CASSLAGTGVTGTQYF.

Written as DNA, the CDR3 is TGTGCCAGCAGCTCCCAGGGTGCGGGCCTAGAGCAGTTCTTC. It specifies CASSSQGAGLEQFF. The chain uses TRBV7-2 and TRBJ2-1, with D perhaps matching TRBD1 or TRBD2 (5 bases each). Germline V CDR1 and CDR2: SGHTA, FQGNSA. This CDR3 comprises 14 residues. Deletions cut 4 bases from V and 10 bases from J, with 17 bases between.

This clone was counted between two and nine times. The chain recombines TRBV27 with TRBJ1-1; 9 nucleotides line up with TRBD1. Germline CDR1 reads MNHEY; CDR2 reads SMNVEV (reference sequence). Trimming cost V 4 bases and J 2 bases; bases outside gene matches: 11. The CDR3 loop spans 17 amino acids. The CDR3 loop reads CASSWGTGSPRNTEAFF. DNA of the CDR3: TGTGCCAGCAGTTGGGGGACAGGGTCGCCCAGAAACACTGAAGCTTTCTTT.

The chain joins TRBV28 to TRBJ1-1; possibly TRBD1 for D (5 bases). V was pared by 5 bases and J by 5 bases, with 15 bases between. CDR3 size: 14 residues. Germline CDR1 is MDHEN and CDR2 is SYDVKM. The DNA of the CDR3 is TGTGCCAGCAGTCTCCCTGGGGAGGGGACTGAAGCTTTCTTT. Residues: CASSLPGEGTEAFF.

The rearrangement links TRBV7-3 to TRBJ2-5; 7 bases line up with TRBD1. Per germline, CDR1 SGHTA and CDR2 FQGTGA. With V trimmed by 4 bases and J by 5 bases, 10 bases remained unmatched. CDR3 size: 15 residues. The CDR3 protein is CASSSGGRPGETQYF. The CDR3 DNA follows: TGTGCCAGCAGCTCAGGGGGTCGTCCTGGGGAGACCCAGTACTTC.

The gene calls are TRBV7-9 and TRBJ2-7, with D perhaps TRBD1 or TRBD2 (6 bases each). V lost 5 bases, J lost 2 bases, and 25 bases lay in between. The CDR3 extends over 18 amino acids. The germline CDR1 and CDR2 sequences are SEHNR and FQNEAQ (reference sequence). For the CDR3, the DNA is TGTGCCAGCAGCGGAAGGGGGGAAGCGGACAGCGAAACCTACGAGCAGTACTTC. This sequence encodes CASSGRGEADSETYEQYF. Looking up the rest from reference TRBV7-9 and TRBJ2-7 gives the full variable domain: DTGVSQNPRHKITKRGQNVTFRCDPISEHNRLYWYRQTLGQGPEFLTYFQNEAQLEKSRLLSDRFSAERPKGSFSTLEIQRTEQGDSAMYLCASSGRGEADSETYEQYFGPGTRLTVT.

The count of this clone is one. The chain carries TRBV7-6 and TRBJ2-7, with TRBD2 identical over 9 bases. Germline V gene sequence: CDR1 SGHVS, CDR2 FNYEAQ. CDR3 length equals 21 residues. V lost 3 bases to trimming and J lost 3 bases; unmatched junction nucleotides: 24. CDR3 nucleotides: TGTGCCAGCAGCTTTTTCCCCGGGGGCCCCGACGCGGGAGGGCTGATCTACGAGCAGTACTTC. Protein product: CASSFFPGGPDAGGLIYEQYF.

This sequence joins TRBV27 and TRBJ2-7; tentative D call: TRBD2 (5 bases). Trimming cost V 4 bases and J 2 bases, with 18 bases left between them. Germline loops: CDR1 MNHEY, CDR2 SMNVEV (reference sequence). There are 16 residues in the CDR3. The CDR3 DNA follows: TGTGCCAGCAGTTCAAGGACTGAGCGGTCCCCCTACGAGCAGTACTTC. This encodes CASSSRTERSPYEQYF.

The chain is built from TRBV10-3 and TRBJ2-1, with D perhaps given as TRBD1 or TRBD2 (5 bases each). CDR1 and CDR2 (germline): ENHRY, SYGVKD. V was trimmed by 0 bases and J by 1 base, leaving 7 bases between them. The CDR3 loop spans 15 amino acids. The CDR3 is CAISESGESYNEQFF. CDR3 DNA sequence: TGTGCCATCAGTGAGTCGGGGGAGTCCTACAATGAGCAGTTCTTC.

The chain is built from TRBV6-5 and TRBJ1-2; 9 nucleotides match TRBD1. CDR1 is MNHEY and CDR2 is SVGAGI in the germline V gene. Trimming took 2 bases from V and 7 from J; bases not matched to a gene: 5. This CDR3 has 14 amino acids. CDR3 in amino acids: CASSYAQGAGGYTF. The CDR3 DNA sequence: TGTGCCAGCAGTTACGCACAGGGGGCGGGTGGCTACACCTTC.

This chain connects TRBV18 to TRBJ1-1, with 8 bases identical to TRBD1. The CDR3 consists of 16 residues. The V gene's germline CDR1 is KGHSH and CDR2 LQKENI. V lost 1 base and J lost 0; bases outside the gene matches: 4. The CDR3: CASSPLTGVLNTEAFF. CDR3 nucleotide sequence: TGTGCCAGCTCACCACTGACAGGGGTTTTGAACACTGAAGCTTTCTTT.

DNA of the CDR3: TGTGCCAGCAGCATCAGACAGGGTCGGACCACTGAAGCTTTCTTT. Protein sequence: CASSIRQGRTTEAFF. The chain has TRBV11-2 and TRBJ1-1, with TRBD1 matching 7 bases. Germline CDR1 and CDR2: SGHAT and FQNNGV. Trimming cost V 5 bases and J 4 bases; bases outside gene matches: 10. The CDR3 consists of 15 residues.

The chain couples TRBV19 to TRBJ2-4, with D tentatively TRBD1 or TRBD2 (6 bases each). Germline V CDR1 and CDR2: LNHDA, SQIVND (reference sequence). Trimming took 11 bases from V and 9 from J, leaving 11 bases between them. This CDR3 region has 10 residues. CDR3 in amino acids: CAGGGTIQYF. CDR3 sequence (DNA): TGTGCCGGAGGGGGAACCATTCAGTACTTC.

A few counts support this clone. This chain joins TRBV19 and TRBJ2-3; D is perhaps TRBD2 (5 bases). Germline CDR1 reads LNHDA; CDR2 reads SQIVND (reference sequence). V lost 5 bases, J lost 5 bases, and 20 bases lay in between. The CDR3 has 16 amino acids. For the CDR3, the DNA is TGTGCCAGTAGTCCCGAGCGGAGTACCACGGAAGATACGCAGTATTTT. Its translation: CASSPERSTTEDTQYF. The entire variable domain, with the rest obtained from reference TRBV19 and TRBJ2-3, is as follows: DGGITQSPKYLFRKEGQNVTLSCEQNLNHDAMYWYRQDPGQGLRLIYYSQIVNDFQKGDIAEGYSVSREKKESFPLTVTSAQKNPTAFYLCASSPERSTTEDTQYFGPGTRLTVL.

This sequence joins TRBV19 and TRBJ1-3, with D unclear. Trimming took off 6 bases at V and 4 bases at J, with 16 bases between the two ends. The germline CDR1 and CDR2 sequences are LNHDA and SQIVND (reference sequence). This CDR3 spans 15 amino acids. CDR3 DNA sequence: TGTGCCAGTAGCCCCCACAGAGAGAACGGAAACACCATATATTTT. This translates into CASSPHRENGNTIYF. The whole variable domain, remainder taken from reference TRBV19 and TRBJ1-3, is DGGITQSPKYLFRKEGQNVTLSCEQNLNHDAMYWYRQDPGQGLRLIYYSQIVNDFQKGDIAEGYSVSREKKESFPLTVTSAQKNPTAFYLCASSPHRENGNTIYFGEGSWLTVV.

The rearrangement links TRBV15 to TRBJ1-3, with TRBD1 matching 8 bases. V lost 6 bases to trimming and J lost 2 bases; unmatched junction nucleotides: 0. The V gene's germline CDR1 is LNHNV and CDR2 YYDKDF (reference sequence). This CDR3 comprises 13 residues. The CDR3 region has the DNA TGTGCCACCAGGACAGGGGCTGGAAACACCATATATTTT. This translates into CATRTGAGNTIYF.

The chain uses TRBV18 and TRBJ2-3, with a weak D call TRBD1 (7 bases). The CDR3 extends over 16 amino acids. Germline values: CDR1 KGHSH, CDR2 LQKENI. V lost 1 base and J lost 4, with 15 bases in between. The CDR3, as DNA: TGTGCCAGCTCACCACAGGACAGGCGGGGACCAGATACGCAGTATTTT. Its translation is CASSPQDRRGPDTQYF.

This chain connects TRBV24-1 to TRBJ2-7, with TRBD2 matching 8 bases. V shed 3 bases and J 7 bases; nucleotides not matched to a gene: 7. CDR3 length: 14 residues. Per germline, CDR1 KGHDR and CDR2 SFDVKD. The CDR3 nucleotides read TGTGCCACCAGTGATAGCGGGAGAGGGGAAGAGCAGTACTTC. Its translation: CATSDSGRGEEQYF.

The chain carries TRBV18 and TRBJ1-5, with TRBD1 as a possible D gene (5 bases). V lost 3 bases and J lost 7, with 16 bases in between. This CDR3 is built from 15 residues. Germline V gene sequence: CDR1 KGHSH, CDR2 LQKENI. In DNA form, the CDR3 reads TGTGCCAGCTCACCCGACGATGGGGCAAGGCAGCCCCAGCATTTT. Amino acid sequence: CASSPDDGARQPQHF.

This sequence joins TRBV7-2 and TRBJ2-2; 11 bases are shared with TRBD2. The V gene's germline CDR1 is SGHTA and CDR2 FQGNSA. J gave up 3 bases and V 1 base, and 4 bases lay outside the gene matches. There are 17 residues in the CDR3. The CDR3 DNA reads as TGTGCCAGCAGCTTAGAACCTAGCGGGAGGCACACCGGGGAGCTGTTTTTT. Its protein is CASSLEPSGRHTGELFF. The entire variable domain, with the rest obtained from reference TRBV7-2 and TRBJ2-2, is as follows: GAGVSQSPSNKVTEKGKDVELRCDPISGHTALYWYRQSLGQGLEFLIYFQGNSAPDKSGLPSDRFSAERTGGSVSTLTIQRTQQEDSAVYLCASSLEPSGRHTGELFFGEGSRLTVL.

V and J are TRBV11-3 and TRBJ2-3; tentative D call: TRBD1 (6 bases). V was shortened by 6 bases and J by 8 bases, with 12 bases between the two germline ends. Germline CDR1 and CDR2: SGHNT and YENEEA. The CDR3 is made up of 12 amino acids. CDR3 sequence (DNA): TGTGCCAGCAGTTCCGGGACATTTACGCAGTATTTT. It translates to CASSSGTFTQYF.

The V call is TRBV7-8, the J call TRBJ1-1; tentative D call: TRBD1 (5 bases). The V gene's germline CDR1 is SGHVS and CDR2 FQNEAQ. The CDR3 sequence is 13 residues long. V gave up 5 bases and J gave up 1 base, with 8 bases separating them. The CDR3 DNA follows: TGTGCCAGCAGCGCCGGACAGAACACTGAAGCTTTCTTT. This codes for CASSAGQNTEAFF.